The rows below give T cell receptor beta chains drawn from one sample of a study of T-cell memory formation after mild COVID-19. TCRdb reprocessed the 5' RACE reads via MiXCR and lists one record per CDR3 protein. The sample carries about 320,000 distinct CDR3 sequences, roughly an eighth recorded once. Sequencing was done on a sample of PBMCs or a T cell subset sorted from them (not recorded which). The receptors shown here come from a man aged 18 to 29 who had mild COVID-19 (a few samples of this study predate the infection). Cell type and time point are not known. CDR3s include the opening cysteine and the closing phenylalanine or tryptophan. Each record gives: D gene, J gene, V gene, clone size, CDR3 DNA, CDR3 protein. A D gene is named only where the DNA matches it firmly. Some rows mark clone size as missing; the rest say once, few, many or name a class of expanded clone.

d_gene: TRBD1
j_gene: TRBJ1-2
v_gene: TRBV20-1
abundance: -
CDR3nt: TGCAGTGCCGCACAGGGGGTTCTTGGCTACACCTTC
CDR3aa: CSAAQGVLGYTF

d_gene: -
j_gene: TRBJ1-4
v_gene: TRBV7-9
abundance: few
CDR3nt: TGTGCCAGCCGTAGGGGGTTGCGAAAACTGTTTTTT
CDR3aa: CASRRGLRKLFF

d_gene: -
j_gene: TRBJ1-2
v_gene: TRBV7-9
abundance: few
CDR3nt: TGTGCCAGCAGCTTAGTCCTCCGACAAAACTATGGCTACACCTTC
CDR3aa: CASSLVLRQNYGYTF

d_gene: TRBD1
j_gene: TRBJ2-1
v_gene: TRBV5-1
abundance: many
CDR3nt: TGCGCCAGCCACGAGACAGGGGCAGAGGGTGAGCAGTTCTTC
CDR3aa: CASHETGAEGEQFF

d_gene: -
j_gene: TRBJ2-3
v_gene: TRBV9
abundance: few
CDR3nt: TGTGCCAGCAGCGTAGAGGGGGGTAGGGATACGCAGTATTTT
CDR3aa: CASSVEGGRDTQYF

d_gene: TRBD2
j_gene: TRBJ2-3
v_gene: TRBV20-1
abundance: -
CDR3nt: TGCAGTGCTAGGGACCCACTAGCGGGGGCAGATACGCAGTATTTT
CDR3aa: CSARDPLAGADTQYF

d_gene: TRBD2
j_gene: TRBJ2-3
v_gene: TRBV15
abundance: -
CDR3nt: TGTGCCACCGCCGGCAGCGGGGGGGCTCCTGGCACAGATACGCAGTATTTT
CDR3aa: CATAGSGGAPGTDTQYF

d_gene: TRBD1
j_gene: TRBJ1-2
v_gene: TRBV27
abundance: -
CDR3nt: TGTGCCAGCACCTCAAGACAGGGTGACTATGGCTACACCTTC
CDR3aa: CASTSRQGDYGYTF

d_gene: TRBD1
j_gene: TRBJ2-4
v_gene: TRBV27
abundance: -
CDR3nt: TGTGCCAGCAGTCAGACAGGGGGTAGAAACATTCAGTACTTC
CDR3aa: CASSQTGGRNIQYF

d_gene: -
j_gene: TRBJ2-5
v_gene: TRBV6-2/TRBV6-3
abundance: few
CDR3nt: TGTGCCAGCAGAACCCTTCTAAGGCCCCGGCAGGAGACCCAGTACTTC
CDR3aa: CASRTLLRPRQETQYF

d_gene: TRBD2
j_gene: TRBJ2-3
v_gene: TRBV18
abundance: few
CDR3nt: TGTGCCAGCTCACCGATAGCGGGGGTAGGGGATACGCAGTATTTT
CDR3aa: CASSPIAGVGDTQYF

d_gene: TRBD1
j_gene: TRBJ2-5
v_gene: TRBV5-1
abundance: few
CDR3nt: TGCGCCAGCAGACTAGGGGGACAGCAAGAGACCCAGTACTTC
CDR3aa: CASRLGGQQETQYF

d_gene: -
j_gene: TRBJ2-2
v_gene: TRBV7-2
abundance: -
CDR3nt: TGTGCCAGCAGCTCGACTAGACTCACCGGGGAGCTGTTTTTT
CDR3aa: CASSSTRLTGELFF

d_gene: -
j_gene: TRBJ1-2
v_gene: TRBV7-2
abundance: many
CDR3nt: TGTGCCAGCAGCTTAGGGACCGGGGACTATGGCTACACCTTC
CDR3aa: CASSLGTGDYGYTF

d_gene: TRBD2
j_gene: TRBJ2-2
v_gene: TRBV2
abundance: -
CDR3nt: TGTGCCAGCCGAACCCGACTAGCGGGCCTGAACACCGGGGAGCTGTTTTTT
CDR3aa: CASRTRLAGLNTGELFF

d_gene: -
j_gene: TRBJ1-5
v_gene: TRBV6-2/TRBV6-3
abundance: -
CDR3nt: TGTGCCAGCAGTTCTCCGGGGGGCAATCAGCCCCAGCATTTT
CDR3aa: CASSSPGGNQPQHF

d_gene: -
j_gene: TRBJ1-2
v_gene: TRBV5-1
abundance: few
CDR3nt: TGCGCCAGCAGCTTCGGGGGCGACTATGGCTACACCTTC
CDR3aa: CASSFGGDYGYTF

d_gene: TRBD2
j_gene: TRBJ2-3
v_gene: TRBV7-3
abundance: -
CDR3nt: TGTGCCAGCAGCAGTAGTGAGCGGGGGTTCCCAGATACGCAGTATTTT
CDR3aa: CASSSSERGFPDTQYF

d_gene: -
j_gene: TRBJ2-3
v_gene: TRBV7-2
abundance: few
CDR3nt: TGTGCCAGCAGCTTAAGTGTATTAGATACGCAGTATTTT
CDR3aa: CASSLSVLDTQYF

d_gene: -
j_gene: TRBJ2-5
v_gene: TRBV5-1
abundance: -
CDR3nt: TGCGCCAGCAGAAGACAGGGAGGCGAAGAGACCCAGTACTTC
CDR3aa: CASRRQGGEETQYF

d_gene: TRBD2
j_gene: TRBJ2-3
v_gene: TRBV7-6
abundance: -
CDR3nt: TGTGCCAGCAGCTTGACTAGCGGGGCTAGCACAGATACGCAGTATTTT
CDR3aa: CASSLTSGASTDTQYF

d_gene: -
j_gene: TRBJ2-2
v_gene: TRBV6-2/TRBV6-3
abundance: -
CDR3nt: TGTGCCAGCAGTTCCGATTGGGCGGGGGAGCTGTTTTTT
CDR3aa: CASSSDWAGELFF

d_gene: -
j_gene: TRBJ2-5
v_gene: TRBV20-1
abundance: -
CDR3nt: TGCAGTGCCCTCAGGGGAAGGGGGCAAGAGACCCAGTACTTC
CDR3aa: CSALRGRGQETQYF

d_gene: TRBD2
j_gene: TRBJ2-1
v_gene: TRBV20-1
abundance: few
CDR3nt: TGCAGTGCTAGATTTGGGACTAGCGTTGGTGAGCAGTTCTTC
CDR3aa: CSARFGTSVGEQFF

d_gene: -
j_gene: TRBJ2-2
v_gene: TRBV7-2
abundance: few
CDR3nt: TGTGCCAGCAGCTTTGTCTACACCGGGGAGCTGTTTTTT
CDR3aa: CASSFVYTGELFF

d_gene: -
j_gene: TRBJ1-1
v_gene: TRBV12-3/TRBV12-4
abundance: -
CDR3nt: TGTGCCAGCACACGACCGGTCAGGAACACTGAAGCTTTCTTT
CDR3aa: CASTRPVRNTEAFF

d_gene: -
j_gene: TRBJ2-7
v_gene: TRBV4-1
abundance: few
CDR3nt: TGCGCCAGCAGCCGGCGGCGGGACATACCCTACGAGCAGTACTTC
CDR3aa: CASSRRRDIPYEQYF

d_gene: -
j_gene: TRBJ2-1
v_gene: TRBV12-3/TRBV12-4
abundance: few
CDR3nt: TGTGCCAGCAGCTCTGACAGGACTTACAATGAGCAGTTCTTC
CDR3aa: CASSSDRTYNEQFF

d_gene: -
j_gene: TRBJ2-3
v_gene: TRBV5-8
abundance: -
CDR3nt: TGTGCCAGCAGCTTGGGCCTTGTTGCTAGCACAGATACGCAGTATTTT
CDR3aa: CASSLGLVASTDTQYF

d_gene: TRBD2
j_gene: TRBJ2-7
v_gene: TRBV7-2
abundance: few
CDR3nt: TGTGCCAGCAGGGGGGGACTAGTCGGCGCCGAGCAGTACTTC
CDR3aa: CASRGGLVGAEQYF

d_gene: -
j_gene: TRBJ2-3
v_gene: TRBV29-1
abundance: -
CDR3nt: TGCAGCGTTGATCGAAAGTTAATCGCAGATACGCAGTATTTT
CDR3aa: CSVDRKLIADTQYF

d_gene: -
j_gene: TRBJ2-5
v_gene: TRBV4-1
abundance: few
CDR3nt: TGCGCCAGCAGCCAAGATTCCGGGTACGGGGAGACCCAGTACTTC
CDR3aa: CASSQDSGYGETQYF

d_gene: -
j_gene: TRBJ2-1
v_gene: TRBV9
abundance: once
CDR3nt: TGTGCCAGCAGCGTAGACCCCTTGGGAGGCTACAATGAGCAGTTCTTC
CDR3aa: CASSVDPLGGYNEQFF

d_gene: -
j_gene: TRBJ1-2
v_gene: TRBV7-9
abundance: -
CDR3nt: TGTGCCAGCAGCTTAGTGACGGCACGTCGCTATGGCTACACCTTC
CDR3aa: CASSLVTARRYGYTF

d_gene: -
j_gene: TRBJ1-6
v_gene: TRBV4-1
abundance: few
CDR3nt: TGCGCCAGCAGCCCAGGGAGGACCTATAATTCACCCCTCCACTTT
CDR3aa: CASSPGRTYNSPLHF

d_gene: -
j_gene: TRBJ1-4
v_gene: TRBV20-1
abundance: -
CDR3nt: TGCAGTGCACCACGGTCCCGGGGGGGTGAAAAACTGTTTTTT
CDR3aa: CSAPRSRGGEKLFF

d_gene: -
j_gene: TRBJ2-4
v_gene: TRBV6-5
abundance: many
CDR3nt: TGTGCCAGCAGTTACGGATTCGTTGGAGAAGCCAAAAACATTCAGTACTTC
CDR3aa: CASSYGFVGEAKNIQYF

d_gene: -
j_gene: TRBJ1-1
v_gene: TRBV18
abundance: few
CDR3nt: TGTGCCAGCTCACCGGTACAGGGCCTAAACACTGAAGCTTTCTTT
CDR3aa: CASSPVQGLNTEAFF

d_gene: TRBD2
j_gene: TRBJ2-2
v_gene: TRBV6-5
abundance: few
CDR3nt: TGTGCCAGCAGTTACCTAGCGGGATGGACCGGGGAGCTGTTTTTT
CDR3aa: CASSYLAGWTGELFF

d_gene: -
j_gene: TRBJ2-3
v_gene: TRBV9
abundance: -
CDR3nt: TGTGCCAGCAGCGTAGCTGGGCCGGGGGACACAGATACGCAGTATTTT
CDR3aa: CASSVAGPGDTDTQYF

d_gene: TRBD1
j_gene: TRBJ2-2
v_gene: TRBV29-1
abundance: few
CDR3nt: TGCAGCGTTCGGACAGGCGAGAACACCGGGGAGCTGTTTTTT
CDR3aa: CSVRTGENTGELFF

d_gene: TRBD1
j_gene: TRBJ2-5
v_gene: TRBV7-2
abundance: once
CDR3nt: TGTGCCAGCTCGACCCAGGGGGCGATGGAGACCCAGTACTTC
CDR3aa: CASSTQGAMETQYF

d_gene: TRBD1
j_gene: TRBJ2-5
v_gene: TRBV6-2/TRBV6-3
abundance: few
CDR3nt: TGTGCCAGCAGCCCAACAGGGGTGCGGGAGACCCAGTACTTC
CDR3aa: CASSPTGVRETQYF

d_gene: -
j_gene: TRBJ2-1
v_gene: TRBV5-4
abundance: few
CDR3nt: TGTGCCAGCAGCTCTCACCGGGACTCCTGGTACAATGAGCAGTTCTTC
CDR3aa: CASSSHRDSWYNEQFF

d_gene: -
j_gene: TRBJ1-2
v_gene: TRBV6-5
abundance: -
CDR3nt: TGTGCCAGCAGGAGGGTTTTGTCTGGAGTCCCACATGGCTACACCTTC
CDR3aa: CASRRVLSGVPHGYTF

d_gene: -
j_gene: TRBJ1-1
v_gene: TRBV5-1
abundance: many
CDR3nt: TGCGCCAGCAGCTTACGGGGGAACACTGAAGCTTTCTTT
CDR3aa: CASSLRGNTEAFF

d_gene: -
j_gene: TRBJ2-2
v_gene: TRBV20-1
abundance: -
CDR3nt: TGCAGTGCTAGAGATGCGGGGACCACGAACACCGGGGAGCTGTTTTTT
CDR3aa: CSARDAGTTNTGELFF

d_gene: -
j_gene: TRBJ1-5
v_gene: TRBV11-2
abundance: few
CDR3nt: TGTGCCAGCAGCCCAACAGGGTGGGAGGATCAGCCCCAGCATTTT
CDR3aa: CASSPTGWEDQPQHF

d_gene: TRBD1
j_gene: TRBJ2-5
v_gene: TRBV9
abundance: -
CDR3nt: TGTGCCAGCAGCGCACCTGCGGGACAGGACCAAGAGACCCAGTACTTC
CDR3aa: CASSAPAGQDQETQYF

d_gene: -
j_gene: TRBJ1-2
v_gene: TRBV18
abundance: -
CDR3nt: TGTGCCAGCTCGCCCTACAGGGAAGACAACTATGGCTACACCTTC
CDR3aa: CASSPYREDNYGYTF

d_gene: TRBD2
j_gene: TRBJ2-5
v_gene: TRBV29-1
abundance: -
CDR3nt: TGCAGCGCTCCGACTAGCGGGGGAGAGACCCAGTACTTC
CDR3aa: CSAPTSGGETQYF

d_gene: -
j_gene: TRBJ2-5
v_gene: TRBV20-1
abundance: few
CDR3nt: TGCAGTGCTACTACCCGGGACTTCCAAGAGACCCAGTACTTC
CDR3aa: CSATTRDFQETQYF

d_gene: TRBD2
j_gene: TRBJ2-1
v_gene: TRBV29-1
abundance: few
CDR3nt: TGCAGCGCTGTCACGAGCGGGGGCTACAATGAGCAGTTCTTC
CDR3aa: CSAVTSGGYNEQFF

d_gene: -
j_gene: TRBJ2-2
v_gene: TRBV29-1
abundance: few
CDR3nt: TGCAGCGTTGCCAAACAAGAGTCCGGGGAGCTGTTTTTT
CDR3aa: CSVAKQESGELFF

d_gene: TRBD2
j_gene: TRBJ2-7
v_gene: TRBV4-3
abundance: -
CDR3nt: TGCGCCAGCAGCCAAGGGCGGGAGGGCTACGAGCAGTACTTC
CDR3aa: CASSQGREGYEQYF

d_gene: -
j_gene: TRBJ2-7
v_gene: TRBV6-5
abundance: -
CDR3nt: TGTGCCAGCAGCCGGGGACGGGACGGGGCCTACGAGCAGTACTTC
CDR3aa: CASSRGRDGAYEQYF

d_gene: TRBD1
j_gene: TRBJ1-5
v_gene: TRBV20-1
abundance: -
CDR3nt: TGCAGTGCTAGACCACTAAGGGGGACAGGGAAATTCCTGAGGGTCGGCTATAGCAATCAGCCCCAGCATTTT
CDR3aa: CSARPLRGTGKFLRVGYSNQPQHF

d_gene: -
j_gene: TRBJ2-7
v_gene: TRBV4-3
abundance: few
CDR3nt: TGCGCCAGCAGCCAAGATTTAAAACTAGGCAGAACCTACGAGCAGTACTTC
CDR3aa: CASSQDLKLGRTYEQYF

d_gene: TRBD2
j_gene: TRBJ2-5
v_gene: TRBV5-1
abundance: -
CDR3nt: TGCGCCAGCAGCACCGGACTAGCGGGGGGGCCGAGAGAGACCCAGTACTTC
CDR3aa: CASSTGLAGGPRETQYF

d_gene: -
j_gene: TRBJ2-5
v_gene: TRBV6-2/TRBV6-3
abundance: few
CDR3nt: TGTGCCAGCAGTAAGCGGACAGATGAGACCCAGTACTTC
CDR3aa: CASSKRTDETQYF